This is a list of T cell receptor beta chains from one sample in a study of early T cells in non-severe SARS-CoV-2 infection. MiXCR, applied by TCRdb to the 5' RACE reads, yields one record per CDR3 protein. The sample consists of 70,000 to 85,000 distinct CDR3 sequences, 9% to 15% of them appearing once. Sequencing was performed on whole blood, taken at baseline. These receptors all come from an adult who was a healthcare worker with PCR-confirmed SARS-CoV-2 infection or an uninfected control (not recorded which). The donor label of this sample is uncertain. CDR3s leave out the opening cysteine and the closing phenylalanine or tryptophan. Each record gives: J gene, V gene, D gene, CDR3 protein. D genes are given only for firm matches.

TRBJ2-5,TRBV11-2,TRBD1,ASSFGTGYGETQY
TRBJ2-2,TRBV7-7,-,ASSSGAGTGELF
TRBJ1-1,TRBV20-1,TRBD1,SALTRLQGAQTEAF
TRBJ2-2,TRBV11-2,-,ASSLWETNTGELF
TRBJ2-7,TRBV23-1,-,ASSPSTDYEQY
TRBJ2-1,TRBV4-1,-,ASSQVMDEQF
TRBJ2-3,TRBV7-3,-,ASSLTGSLGDTQY
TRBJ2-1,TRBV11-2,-,ASSLAIRNEQF
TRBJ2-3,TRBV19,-,ASSLWDTGSDTQY
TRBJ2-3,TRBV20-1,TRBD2,SATKYGAGDTDTQY
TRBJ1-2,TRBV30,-,AWSEGYGCT
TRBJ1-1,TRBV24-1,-,APFGGEAF
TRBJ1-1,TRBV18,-,ASSPTRRTEAF
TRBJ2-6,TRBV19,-,ASSIDNRFHSGANVLT
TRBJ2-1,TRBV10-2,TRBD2,ASSESVTSWNEQF
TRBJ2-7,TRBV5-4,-,ASSLVDFYEQY
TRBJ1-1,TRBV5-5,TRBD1,ASSRQGLDTEAF
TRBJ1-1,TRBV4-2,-,ASSQEAGNNAEAF